This entry is about one T cell receptor beta chain. This specimen comes from a study of blood T cell repertoires in COVID-19. At the level of the study: Both acute and convalescent COVID-19 samples were obtained from the United States, Italy and Spain. Nucleic acid was either cDNA or gDNA, and it came from T cells, B-cell-depleted T cells, or PBMCs.

TCRdb's copy holds only in-frame clones and misses some; the assay was immunoSEQ multiplex PCR. The sample shows almost 50,000 clones, around 80% of them seen only once. Sequencing used peripheral blood. The sequence came from a man between 65 and 85 years old with acute or convalescent COVID-19.

The CDR3 sequence is CAWSGTGVFEQYF. CDR3 coding DNA: TGTGCCTGGAGTGGGACAGGGGTATTCGAGCAGTACTTC. The chain recombines TRBV30 with TRBJ2-7, with TRBD1 identical over 9 bases. V lost 1 base and J lost 6; bases outside the gene matches: 4. CDR3 length: 13 amino acids. Germline loops: CDR1 GTSNPN, CDR2 SVGIG (reference sequence).